These T cell receptor beta chains were read from a single sample in a study of cytomegalovirus exposure and HLA in healthy donors. Some clones are missing from TCRdb's copy, which holds only in-frame ones; the method was immunoSEQ multiplex PCR. The sample lists about 200,000 clones, roughly 88% seen once, with 0.71% in the top ten. The specimen was PBMCs. The receptors originated from a boy younger than 10 in good health and CMV-seronegative. CDR3s include the opening cysteine and the closing phenylalanine or tryptophan. D genes are given only for firm matches. Size is stated for part of the rows, as once, few or many counts, or as a class when the clone is expanded.

d_call j_call v_call clone_size cdr3_nt cdr3_aa
TRBD2 TRBJ2-5 TRBV10-3 NA TGTGCCATCAGGACTAGCGGGGATCAAGAGACCCAGTACTTC CAIRTSGDQETQYF
NA TRBJ1-2 TRBV19 NA TGTGCCAGTAGTACATACCGGGAGAAACAAGGGGGCTACACCTTC CASSTYREKQGGYTF
TRBD1 TRBJ1-3 TRBV6-1 few TGTGCCAGCATAAAGACAGGGGTCGGAAACACCATATATTTT CASIKTGVGNTIYF
TRBD1 TRBJ2-7 TRBV19 NA TGTGCCAGTAGTCCGGGACAGGGTACCTACGAGCAGTACTTC CASSPGQGTYEQYF
NA TRBJ1-2 TRBV25-1 NA TGTGCCAGCAGTGATGTCCTCCGGGGCTACACCTTC CASSDVLRGYTF
NA TRBJ2-1 TRBV5-6 NA TGTGCCAGCAGCTTGGGCCTTCCCTCTAAGCAGTTCTTC CASSLGLPSKQFF
TRBD1 TRBJ1-1 TRBV29-1 few TGCAGCGTCAGGGACAGGGGCGCTGAAGCTTTCTTT CSVRDRGAEAFF
NA TRBJ2-5 TRBV7-2 once TGTGCCAGCAGCTTAGACAGGGTTAGTTTGGAGACCCAGTACTTC CASSLDRVSLETQYF
TRBD2 TRBJ2-5 TRBV10-3 NA TGTGCCATCAGTGAGGGGGGAAGGACTAGCGGCGGTGAGACCCAGTACTTC CAISEGGRTSGGETQYF
TRBD1 TRBJ2-4 TRBV19 NA TGTGCCAGCGGTCCCGGGACAGGGGCCAAAAACATTCAGTACTTC CASGPGTGAKNIQYF
TRBD1 TRBJ1-2 TRBV6-5 NA TGTGCCAGCAGTGGTGGACAGGGCGGCTATGGCTACACCTTC CASSGGQGGYGYTF
TRBD2 TRBJ2-2 TRBV7-9 NA TGTGCCAGCAGCTCAGCGGGAGGGTCTGGGGAGCTGTTTTTT CASSSAGGSGELFF
NA TRBJ2-7 TRBV7-9 few TGTGCCAGCAGCCTGAGCTCCTACGAGCAGTACTTC CASSLSSYEQYF
NA TRBJ1-2 TRBV25-1 NA TGTGCCAGCACTTCACAGGGTAACTATGGCTACACCTTC CASTSQGNYGYTF
NA TRBJ2-5 TRBV25-1 NA TGTGCCAGCAGTGAATTTTCGGCAGGTCAAGAGACCCAGTACTTC CASSEFSAGQETQYF
NA TRBJ2-3 TRBV5-1 NA TGCGCCAGCACCCTGGGGGCGGGCACTCCCCAAGATACGCAGTATTTT CASTLGAGTPQDTQYF
TRBD1 TRBJ1-6 TRBV27 few TGTGCCAGCAGTTTATCGGGGACAGCTCGAAATTCACCCCTCCACTTT CASSLSGTARNSPLHF
NA TRBJ1-5 TRBV2 NA TGTGCCAGCAGCCGGAGGCATAATCAGCCCCAGCATTTT CASSRRHNQPQHF
TRBD2 TRBJ2-7 TRBV9 NA TGTGCCAGCAGCGTAGTAGGCGGGGGACTTTTCCTCTCCTACGAGCAGTACTTC CASSVVGGGLFLSYEQYF
NA TRBJ1-5 TRBV6-1 NA TGTGCCAGCAGTGGCGGGACGGATAGCAATCAGCCCCAGCATTTT CASSGGTDSNQPQHF
NA TRBJ1-6 TRBV19 NA TGTGCCAGTAGTATAGGCCAGATTTATAATTCACCCCTCCACTTT CASSIGQIYNSPLHF
NA TRBJ1-5 TRBV30 NA TGTGCCTGGAGTTTACCCGGCCGGAGGGCCCAGCATTTT CAWSLPGRRAQHF
TRBD1 TRBJ1-3 TRBV4-2 few TGTGCCAGCAGCCAACCTCCCGGACAGGGGGTTTCTGGAAACACCATATATTTT CASSQPPGQGVSGNTIYF
TRBD1 TRBJ1-5 TRBV4-2 NA TGTGCCAGCAGCCAAGTTGGGACAGGGGGAAATAATCAGCCCCAGCATTTT CASSQVGTGGNNQPQHF
TRBD1 TRBJ2-2 TRBV6-4 NA TGTGCCAGCAGCAAGGGGGCTTATAACACCGGGGAGCTGTTTTTT CASSKGAYNTGELFF
TRBD2 TRBJ2-7 TRBV19 NA TGTGCCAGTAGTGTAACCGGGACTAGGGAGTACGAGCAGTACTTC CASSVTGTREYEQYF
NA TRBJ2-7 TRBV6-4 NA TGTGCCAGCATCCCGGAGATGGCGGGACTGACCCCCTACGAGCAGTACTTC CASIPEMAGLTPYEQYF
TRBD2 TRBJ2-4 TRBV2 NA TGTGCCAGCAATCCGGCCCGAAGGCGGGAGGTTCCCAAAAACATTCAGTACTTC CASNPARRREVPKNIQYF
TRBD2 TRBJ2-7 TRBV11-1 few TGTGCCAGCAGCTTACTTCGACTAGCGCGGGACTACGAGCAGTACTTC CASSLLRLARDYEQYF
TRBD2 TRBJ2-1 TRBV7-3 NA TGTGCCAGCACCCTATCGGGGGGGGCTCATGAGCAGTTCTTC CASTLSGGAHEQFF
TRBD2 TRBJ2-1 TRBV27 once TGTGCCAGCAGTTCCCGACTAGCGGGGAGCGATGAGCAGTTCTTC CASSSRLAGSDEQFF
NA TRBJ2-7 TRBV30 NA TGTGCCTGGAGTGTGGGTAGCGGATCCTACGAGCAGTACTTC CAWSVGSGSYEQYF
TRBD1 TRBJ2-6 TRBV19 NA TGTGCCAGTAGTACAGGGGGCTCTGGGGCCAACGTCCTGACTTTC CASSTGGSGANVLTF
NA TRBJ1-1 TRBV5-8 NA TGTGCCAGCAGCTTGGTATCACGAGGGTTGAACACTGAAGCTTTCTTT CASSLVSRGLNTEAFF
TRBD2 TRBJ2-5 TRBV19 NA TGTGCCAGTAGTAGGCCGGGAGGGGGGCGGATCGGAGAGACCCAGTACTTC CASSRPGGGRIGETQYF
NA TRBJ2-5 TRBV6-5 NA TGTGCCAGCAGTTATATACGGGGTCGCCAAGAGACCCAGTACTTC CASSYIRGRQETQYF
NA TRBJ1-6 TRBV4-1 medium-sized TGCGCCAGCAGCCAACAGGAGGGCAATTCACCCCTCCACTTT CASSQQEGNSPLHF
NA TRBJ1-5 TRBV6-6 NA TGTGCCAGCAGTTACGTCCAGGGAGGTCAGCCCCAGCATTTT CASSYVQGGQPQHF
NA TRBJ1-1 TRBV5-5 NA TGTGCCAGCAGCTTGATTGGAGGGAACACTGAAGCTTTCTTT CASSLIGGNTEAFF
NA TRBJ2-7 TRBV5-6 NA TGTGCCAGCAGCGTTAGCTACGAGCAGTACTTC CASSVSYEQYF
NA TRBJ2-5 TRBV10-1 NA TGCGCCAGCAGTGAAGGATGGGGGCGCGGTGAGACCCAGTACTTC CASSEGWGRGETQYF
NA TRBJ2-5 TRBV15 NA TGTGCCACCAGCAGAGATAGGGCGGGGGCCTTGTACCAAGAGACCCAGTACTTC CATSRDRAGALYQETQYF
NA TRBJ2-1 TRBV29-1 NA TGCAGCGTCACCCCCAGGGTGCCGAATGAGCAGTTCTTC CSVTPRVPNEQFF
NA TRBJ1-1 TRBV11-2 NA TGTACCAGCAGCTTGCGTTTGAACACTGAAGCTTTCTTT CTSSLRLNTEAFF
NA TRBJ1-2 TRBV19 NA TGTGCCAGCTGGACAGACCTCAACTATGGCTACACCTTC CASWTDLNYGYTF
NA TRBJ1-4 TRBV19 few TGTGCCAGTAGTATGGGCGGGGATGAAAAACTGTTTTTT CASSMGGDEKLFF
NA TRBJ2-1 TRBV30 NA TGTGCCTGGACGAACGGGGTTGACTCCTACAATGAGCAGTTCTTC CAWTNGVDSYNEQFF